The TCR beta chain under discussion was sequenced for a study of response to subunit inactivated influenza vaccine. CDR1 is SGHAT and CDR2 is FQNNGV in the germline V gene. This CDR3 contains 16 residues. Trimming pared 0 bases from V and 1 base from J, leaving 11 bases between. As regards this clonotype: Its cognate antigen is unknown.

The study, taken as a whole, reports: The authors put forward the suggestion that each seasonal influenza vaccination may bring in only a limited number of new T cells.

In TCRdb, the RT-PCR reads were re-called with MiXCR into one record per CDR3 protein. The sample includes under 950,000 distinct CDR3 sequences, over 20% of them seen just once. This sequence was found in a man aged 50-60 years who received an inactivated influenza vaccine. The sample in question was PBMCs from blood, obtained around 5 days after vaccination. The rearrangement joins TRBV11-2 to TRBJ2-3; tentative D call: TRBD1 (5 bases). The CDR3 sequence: CASSLDQGMGTDTQYF. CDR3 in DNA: TGTGCCAGCAGCTTAGATCAGGGTATGGGCACAGATACGCAGTATTTT.